This TCR beta chain was identified in a study of shared clonotypes between healthy human individuals. Study-level background: A donor's plate count was three for CD4 naive and three for CD4 memory; CD8 naive had two and CD8 memory one. Overall study findings and caveats: For naive CD4 cells, around 5% of clonotypes were shared across a handful of donors.

As regards this clone: Its antigen is currently unknown.

Running of the assay took place at deep level. Assay: immunoSEQ multiplex PCR; the TCRdb copy retains only in-frame clones and omits some. The sample comprises roughly 1.4 million clones, around 98.5% of which are singletons, and under 0.45% rests with the top ten. The CDR3 has 13 amino acids. The V gene's germline CDR1 is LNHNV and CDR2 YYDKDF (reference sequence). The ends were cut back, 1 base at V and 4 bases at J, with 7 bases in the middle. This clonotype was sampled from a man between 25 and 39 years old in good health. The sequenced sample consisted of naive CD4+ T cells sorted from blood. Specified subset: CD45RA+ positively selected. The rearrangement joins TRBV15 to TRBJ1-1; a weak D match, TRBD1 (5 bases). In nucleotides, the CDR3 is TGTGCCACCAGCAGAGTGGGGGTCACTGAAGCTTTCTTT. Translation gives CATSRVGVTEAFF.